This T cell receptor (beta chain) came from a study of T cells in Graves' hyperthyroidism and ophthalmopathy. Amplified regions were TCR beta CDR3 sequences from RNA transcripts. The HTBI set primed first-round TCR CDR3 RT-PCR. Each CDR3 protein is one row after TCRdb ran MiXCR on the multiplex PCR reads. In the table there are over 450,000 distinct CDR3 sequences, over 13% of which are singletons. In germline, CDR1 is SGHRS, CDR2 YFSETQ. This CDR3 has 13 amino acids. The V gene end was trimmed by 7 bases and the J gene end by 5 bases; junction bases not matched to a gene: 7. Ten or more counts support this clonotype.

Specimen: blood. The chain is built from TRBV5-1 and TRBJ1-1; TRBD1 matches at 8 bases. The TCR sequence derives from a woman younger than 35 with Graves' hyperthyroidism. The CDR3 region is CASGSQGATEAFF. The CDR3, as DNA: TGCGCCAGCGGCTCTCAGGGGGCTACTGAAGCTTTCTTT.